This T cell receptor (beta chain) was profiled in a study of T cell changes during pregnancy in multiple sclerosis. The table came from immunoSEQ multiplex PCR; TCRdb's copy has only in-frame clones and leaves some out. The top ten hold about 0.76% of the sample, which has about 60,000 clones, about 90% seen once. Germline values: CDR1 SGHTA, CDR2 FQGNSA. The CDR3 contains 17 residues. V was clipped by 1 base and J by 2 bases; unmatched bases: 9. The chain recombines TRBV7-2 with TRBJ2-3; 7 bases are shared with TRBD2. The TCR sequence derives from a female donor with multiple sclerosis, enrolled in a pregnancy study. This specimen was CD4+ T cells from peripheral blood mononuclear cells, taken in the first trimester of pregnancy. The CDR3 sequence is CASSLVGSGFYTDTQYF. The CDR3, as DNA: TGTGCCAGCAGCTTAGTAGGTAGCGGGTTTTACACAGATACGCAGTATTTT.